Reported below is one TCR beta chain. Its antigen is unidentified. The data stem from a study of shared clonotypes between healthy human individuals. Using immunoSEQ multiplex PCR, the repertoire was profiled, and TCRdb retains in-frame clones only, with some absent. This table holds millions of clones, more than 80% found once. Study-level findings and limits: Non-shared clonotypes showed lower generation probabilities than clonotypes common to all four donors.

This CDR3 region has 13 residues. Germline V gene lookup returns CDR1 LGHNT and CDR2 FRNRAP. Between the trimmed V and J ends, which lost 5 bases and 9 bases, there was a span of 14 bases. The study separated CD4+ cells into CD45RA+ naive and CD45RA-negative memory subsets. This sequence joins TRBV12-5 and TRBJ2-1, with TRBD2 as a possible D gene (6 bases). This sequence originates from a man between 18 and 29 years old in good health. Some clones in this sample may be carry-over from other donors' samples. Input material: naive CD4+ T cells from PBMCs. As to subset: CD45RA+ positively selected. The CDR3 region has the DNA TGTGCTAGTGGTCCCGTCATGGAGGGTGAGCAGTTCTTC. It specifies CASGPVMEGEQFF.